This T cell receptor beta chain was captured in a study of T-cell memory formation after mild COVID-19. Study-wide context: TCR clusters showed largely donor specificity. Study-level results: Mostly located in CM and EM were contracting CD4+ clones, with contracting CD8+ clones located in EMRA. Later expanders leaned toward CD4+, whereas clones contracting from day 15 to 85 were balanced CD4/CD8.

This clonotype was counted between two and nine times. Its antigen remains unidentified. TCR alpha and TCR beta cDNA libraries carrying sample barcodes and UMIs were produced by 5'RACE using constant-segment primers. TCRdb processed the 5' RACE reads anew with MiXCR; each CDR3 protein has one entry. Found here are 350,000 or so distinct CDR3 sequences, 20% to 25% of them singletons; the top ten hold under 15%. Germline lookup yields CDR1 LNHDA and CDR2 SQIVND (reference sequence). Trimming pared 5 bases from V and 0 bases from J, leaving 11 bases between. This CDR3 has 15 amino acids. The chain recombines TRBV19 with TRBJ1-5, with D uncertain. This TCR derives from an adult woman who had mild COVID-19 (a few samples of this study predate the infection). Cell type and time point are not known. The sample was PBMCs or a T cell subset sorted from them (not recorded which). Here the CDR3 reads CASSLWEFSNQPQHF. In nucleotides, the CDR3 is TGTGCCAGTAGTTTGTGGGAGTTTAGCAATCAGCCCCAGCATTTT.